Presented here are 18 T cell receptor beta chains from one specimen sequenced in a study of T cells in Graves' hyperthyroidism and ophthalmopathy (dated by TCRdb to the late 2010s). Preparation of the library involved multiplex PCR. Sequencer: Illumina HiSeq 2000. The TCR beta CDR3 regions were amplified from RNA transcripts. For the first round of RT-PCR on the TCR CDR3, the HTBI primer set was used together with the Qiagen OneStep RT-PCR kit. The public reads were run again by TCRdb, first through fastp at Q25 and then through MiXCR, and only productive beta chains were kept. Rows are unified per CDR3 protein, each entry keeping the most common DNA and genes. The sample table lists 600,000 or so distinct CDR3 sequences, roughly 46% of them with a count of one. The ten largest clones represent 8.2% of the sample. What was sequenced was peripheral blood or thyroid tissue (not recorded which). The receptors were gathered from a woman younger than 35 with Graves' hyperthyroidism. Donor details come from another sample of the same person, matched by shared clones.

For this clonotype: Germline and junction disagree at one end, which may indicate a read error. This chain uses TRBV6-4 with TRBJ1-2, with TRBD1 matching 7 bases. Germline V CDR1 and CDR2: MRHNA, SNTAGT. The CDR3 spans 14 residues. CDR3 sequence reads: CASSDSDRVESYTF. CDR3 sequence (DNA): TGTGCCAGCAGCGACTCTGACAGGGTCGAAAGCTACACCTTC.

This chain joins TRBV5-1 and TRBJ2-7; D unresolved. Trimming left V 1 base short and J 0 bases short, with 11 bases between. The CDR3 length is 15 residues. Germline V lookup: CDR1 SGHRS, CDR2 YFSETQ. CDR3 bases: TGCGCCAGCAGCTTGCAGCGTGGAAGCTCCTACGAGCAGTACTTC. This gives the protein CASSLQRGSSYEQYF.

Details on this clonotype: A junction boundary mismatches the germline segment, possibly from a read error. The CDR3 region is CASSTGQAAGYTF. In DNA form, the CDR3 reads TGTGCTAGCAGCACGGGACAGGCTGCTGGCTACACCTTC. V is TRBV7-7 and J is TRBJ1-2; 8 bases map to TRBD1. Per the germline V gene, CDR1 is SSHAT and CDR2 is FNYEAQ (reference sequence). This CDR3 has 13 residues.

The genes are TRBV2 and TRBJ2-5; 7 bases are a match to TRBD1. This CDR3 comprises 13 residues. Germline values: CDR1 SNHLY, CDR2 FYNNEI. V lost 8 bases to trimming and J lost 1 base; unmatched junction nucleotides: 4. This CDR3 is CASQRTGQETQYF. For the CDR3, the DNA is TGTGCCAGCCAAAGGACAGGCCAAGAGACCCAGTACTTC.

The V and J genes are TRBV19 and TRBJ1-2, with a possible D match to TRBD1 (5 bases). V was cut by 7 bases and J by 6 bases, with 18 bases left in between. This CDR3 comprises 14 residues. Germline V CDR1 and CDR2: LNHDA, SQIVND (reference sequence). The CDR3, as DNA: TGTGCCAGTACAAGAGGGGCAGGGCGTGATGGCTACACCTTC. Residues: CASTRGAGRDGYTF.

The chain couples TRBV7-2 to TRBJ1-3; no firm D call. Trimming shortened V by 2 bases and J by 0 bases, and 14 bases separated the two germline ends. The CDR3 totals 17 residues. Germline assignment: CDR1 SGHTA and CDR2 FQGNSA. CDR3: CASSLSFHPYSGNTIYF. The CDR3 DNA reads as TGTGCCAGCAGCTTATCATTCCACCCCTACTCTGGAAACACCATATATTTT.

This sequence joins TRBV25-1 and TRBJ1-4; TRBD1 might be the D (5 bases). Germline V gene data show CDR1 as MGHDK and CDR2 as SYGVNS. This CDR3 contains 14 residues. V shed 6 bases and J shed 3 bases, with 11 bases lying between them. In DNA, the CDR3 is TGTGCCAGCAGCGGGGACGCCTCTAATGAAAAACTGTTTTTT. This translates into CASSGDASNEKLFF.

The chain employs TRBV7-3 and TRBJ1-1, with D hard to call. The CDR3 is 14 amino acids. CDR1 is SGHTA and CDR2 is FQGTGA in the germline V gene. Trimming removed 2 bases at V and 4 bases at J, with 11 bases between. CDR3 amino acids: CASSLLGGSTEAFF. CDR3 nucleotide sequence: TGTGCCAGCAGCTTATTGGGAGGTAGCACTGAAGCTTTCTTT.

The sample holds a few counts of this clonotype. This chain uses TRBV25-1 with TRBJ1-6; tentatively, D is TRBD1 (6 bases). V was trimmed by 6 bases and J by 8 bases, leaving 20 bases between them. Germline CDR1 and CDR2: MGHDK and SYGVNS. The CDR3 sequence is 16 residues long. The DNA for the CDR3 is TGTGCCAGCAGCTTGGGGGGGCGGATGGTGGATTCACCCCTCCACTTT. This encodes CASSLGGRMVDSPLHF.

The J gene is TRBJ2-7, the V gene TRBV19; D might be TRBD2 (5 bases). The CDR3 runs to 12 residues. V lost 5 bases to trimming and J lost 6 bases, with 11 bases between them. The germline CDR1 and CDR2 sequences are LNHDA and SQIVND (reference sequence). The CDR3 DNA reads as TGTGCCAGTAGTTTCCGGACTGGCGAGCAGTACTTC. Translating gives CASSFRTGEQYF. The full variable domain, rest sourced from reference TRBV19 and TRBJ2-7, is DGGITQSPKYLFRKEGQNVTLSCEQNLNHDAMYWYRQDPGQGLRLIYYSQIVNDFQKGDIAEGYSVSREKKESFPLTVTSAQKNPTAFYLCASSFRTGEQYFGPGTRLTVT.

This clonotype came up a few times. The CDR3: CASRPPVDMNTEAFF. The CDR3 DNA is TGCGCCAGCAGACCGCCAGTGGACATGAACACTGAAGCTTTCTTT. J is TRBJ1-1 and V is TRBV5-1, with a possible D match to TRBD1 (5 bases). The V gene lost 5 bases and the J gene lost 0 bases, with 14 bases spanning the gap. CDR1 is SGHRS and CDR2 is YFSETQ in the germline V gene. This CDR3 is built from 15 residues.

This clonotype has just a few counts. The V and J genes are TRBV25-1 and TRBJ2-6, with 8 bases identical to TRBD1. The ends lost 5 bases at V and 2 bases at J; junction bases unmatched: 11. There are 18 residues in the CDR3. Germline-derived CDR1 and CDR2 are MGHDK and SYGVNS. CDR3 coding DNA: TGTGCCAGCAGTCCCCCGTGGCAGGGGGCTACTGGGGCCAACGTCCTGACTTTC. It is translated as CASSPPWQGATGANVLTF.

This clonotype showed up many times. V is TRBV10-3 and J is TRBJ2-7; no firm D call. The germline CDR1 and CDR2 sequences are ENHRY and SYGVKD. V shed 2 bases and J shed 2 bases, with 1 base lying between them. This CDR3 has 11 residues. The CDR3 region has the DNA TGTGCCATCAGTGAGACCTACGAGCAGTACTTC. It yields the protein CAISETYEQYF.

This clonotype has more than one count but fewer than ten. The chain recombines TRBV12-3 or TRBV12-4 with TRBJ1-5, with no clear D. The CDR3 is 13 residues long. V lost 2 bases and J lost 7, with 9 bases in between. CDR3 amino acids: CASSLMLRQPQHF. CDR3 nucleotides: TGTGCCAGCAGTTTAATGTTACGCCAGCCCCAGCATTTT.

Points on this clonotype: At one boundary the junction diverges from the germline segment, which might be a read error. The chain uses TRBV7-9 and TRBJ1-1, with D tentatively TRBD1 (5 bases). This CDR3 is 10 amino acids long. Germline V gene data show CDR1 as SEHNR and CDR2 as FQNEAQ (reference sequence). The CDR3 DNA reads as TGTGCCAGGCGGGGCACTGAGGCTTTCTTT. Amino acid sequence: CARRGTEAFF.

The table lists this clonotype with many counts. This sequence joins TRBV7-2 and TRBJ1-5; D unclear. V shed 5 bases and J shed 0 bases, with 8 bases lying between them. Germline V gene lookup returns CDR1 SGHTA and CDR2 FQGNSA. The CDR3 has 14 amino acids. The CDR3 loop reads CASSDGFSNQPQHF. CDR3 nucleotides: TGTGCCAGCAGCGACGGGTTTAGCAATCAGCCCCAGCATTTT. The full variable domain, completed using reference TRBV7-2 and TRBJ1-5, is GAGVSQSPSNKVTEKGKDVELRCDPISGHTALYWYRQSLGQGLEFLIYFQGNSAPDKSGLPSDRFSAERTGGSVSTLTIQRTQQEDSAVYLCASSDGFSNQPQHFGDGTRLSIL.

This chain uses TRBV11-1 with TRBJ2-2; TRBD1 agrees at 7 bases. The V segment lost 6 bases and the J segment 0 bases; nucleotides outside the gene matches: 7. The V gene's germline CDR1 is SGHAT and CDR2 FQDESV (reference sequence). CDR3 size: 16 residues. CDR3 coding DNA: TGTGCCAGCAGGGGCAGGGGGACACCGAACACCGGGGAGCTGTTTTTT. This codes for CASRGRGTPNTGELFF. Full variable domain (missing parts from reference TRBV11-1 and TRBJ2-2): EAEVAQSPRYKITEKSQAVAFWCDPISGHATLYWYRQILGQGPELLVQFQDESVVDDSQLPKDRFSAERLKGVDSTLKIQPAELGDSAMYLCASRGRGTPNTGELFFGEGSRLTVL.

This clonotype was seen just once. The rearrangement links TRBV10-3 to TRBJ2-7; D may be TRBD1 (5 bases). V dropped 6 bases and J dropped 3 bases, with 15 bases sitting between them. The germline V gene encodes CDR1 ENHRY and CDR2 SYGVKD. The CDR3 totals 14 residues. This chain's CDR3 is CAIRTQGPHYEQYF. The CDR3 nucleotides are TGTGCCATCAGAACTCAGGGCCCGCACTACGAGCAGTACTTC.